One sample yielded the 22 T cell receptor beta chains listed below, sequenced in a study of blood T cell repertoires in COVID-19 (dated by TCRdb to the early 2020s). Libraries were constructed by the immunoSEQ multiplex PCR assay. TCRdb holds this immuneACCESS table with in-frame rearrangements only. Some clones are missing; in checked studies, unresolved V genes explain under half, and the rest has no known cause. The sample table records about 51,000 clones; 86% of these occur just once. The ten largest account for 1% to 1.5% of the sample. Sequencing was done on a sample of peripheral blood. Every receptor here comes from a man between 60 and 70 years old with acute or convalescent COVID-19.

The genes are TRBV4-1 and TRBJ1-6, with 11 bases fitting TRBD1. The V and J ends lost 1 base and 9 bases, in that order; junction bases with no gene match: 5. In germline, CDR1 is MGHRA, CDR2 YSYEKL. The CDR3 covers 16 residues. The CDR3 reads CASSQGTGGKISPLHF. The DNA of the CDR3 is TGCGCCAGCAGCCAAGGGACAGGGGGCAAGATTTCACCCCTCCACTTT.

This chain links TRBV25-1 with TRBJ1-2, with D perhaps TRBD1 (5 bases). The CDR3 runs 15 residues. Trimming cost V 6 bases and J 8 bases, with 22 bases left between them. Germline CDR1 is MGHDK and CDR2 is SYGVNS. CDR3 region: CASRASGGAEWGYTF. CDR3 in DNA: TGTGCCAGCAGAGCTTCAGGAGGGGCCGAGTGGGGCTACACCTTC.

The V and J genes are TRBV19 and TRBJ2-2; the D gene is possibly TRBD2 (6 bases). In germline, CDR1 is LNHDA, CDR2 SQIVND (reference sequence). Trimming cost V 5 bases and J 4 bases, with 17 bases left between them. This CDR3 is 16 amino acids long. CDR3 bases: TGTGCCAGTAGTCTAGCGCCGGGGTGGGGCACCGGGGAGCTGTTTTTT. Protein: CASSLAPGWGTGELFF.

The CDR3 coding sequence is TGTGCCAGCAGCTTAGTCGCAGGGGGAATGAGGTACGAGCAGTACTTC. The encoded protein is CASSLVAGGMRYEQYF. The chain is built from TRBV11-2 and TRBJ2-7, with 7 bases that match TRBD1. CDR1 is SGHAT, CDR2 FQNNGV, per germline. V lost 1 base and J lost 4; bases outside the gene matches: 10. The CDR3 has 16 residues.

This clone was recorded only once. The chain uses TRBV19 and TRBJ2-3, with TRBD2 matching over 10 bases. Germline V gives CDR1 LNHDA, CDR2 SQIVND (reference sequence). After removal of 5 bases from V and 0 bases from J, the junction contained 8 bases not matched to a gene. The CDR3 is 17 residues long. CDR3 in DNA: TGTGCCAGTAGTCCTGTAGGACTAGCGGTAAGCACAGATACGCAGTATTTT. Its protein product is CASSPVGLAVSTDTQYF.

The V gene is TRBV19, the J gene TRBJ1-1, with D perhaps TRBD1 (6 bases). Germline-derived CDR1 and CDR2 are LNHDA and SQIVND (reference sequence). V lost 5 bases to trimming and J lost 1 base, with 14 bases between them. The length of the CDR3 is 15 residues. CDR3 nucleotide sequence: TGTGCCAGTAGTGGCTCAACAGGGCCGAACACTGAAGCTTTCTTT. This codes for CASSGSTGPNTEAFF.

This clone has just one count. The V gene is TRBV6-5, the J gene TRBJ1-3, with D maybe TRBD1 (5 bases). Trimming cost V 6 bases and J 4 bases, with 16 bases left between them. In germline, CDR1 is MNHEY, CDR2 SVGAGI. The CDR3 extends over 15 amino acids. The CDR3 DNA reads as TGTGCCAGCAGCCGTAAGTGGGGCGGAGGAAACACCATATATTTT. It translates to CASSRKWGGGNTIYF.

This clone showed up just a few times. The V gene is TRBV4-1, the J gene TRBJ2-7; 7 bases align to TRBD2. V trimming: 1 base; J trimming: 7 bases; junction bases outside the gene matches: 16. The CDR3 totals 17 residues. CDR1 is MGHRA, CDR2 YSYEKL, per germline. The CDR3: CASSQGALAVSEGEQYF. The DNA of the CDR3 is TGCGCCAGCAGCCAAGGAGCCCTAGCGGTTTCGGAAGGGGAGCAGTACTTC.

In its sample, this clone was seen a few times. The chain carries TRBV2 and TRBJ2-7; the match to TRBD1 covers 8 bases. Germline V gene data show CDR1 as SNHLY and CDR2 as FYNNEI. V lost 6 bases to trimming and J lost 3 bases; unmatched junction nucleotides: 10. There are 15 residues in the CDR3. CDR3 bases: TGTGCCAGCAGGGGGGACAGGAGGTCGATCTACGAGCAGTACTTC. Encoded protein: CASRGDRRSIYEQYF.

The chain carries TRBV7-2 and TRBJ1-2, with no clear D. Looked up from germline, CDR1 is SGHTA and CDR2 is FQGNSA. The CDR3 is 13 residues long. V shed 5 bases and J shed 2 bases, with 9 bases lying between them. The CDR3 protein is CASSPSANYGYTF. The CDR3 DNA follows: TGTGCCAGCAGCCCATCAGCGAACTATGGCTACACCTTC.

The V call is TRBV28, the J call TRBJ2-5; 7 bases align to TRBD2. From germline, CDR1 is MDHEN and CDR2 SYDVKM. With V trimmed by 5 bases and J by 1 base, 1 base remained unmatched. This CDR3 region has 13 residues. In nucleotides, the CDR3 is TGTGCCAGCAGTGCTAGCGGCCAAGAGACCCAGTACTTC. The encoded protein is CASSASGQETQYF. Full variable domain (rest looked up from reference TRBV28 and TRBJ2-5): DVKVTQSSRYLVKRTGEKVFLECVQDMDHENMFWYRQDPGLGLRLIYFSYDVKMKEKGDIPEGYSVSREKKERFSLILESASTNQTSMYLCASSASGQETQYFGPGTRLLVL.

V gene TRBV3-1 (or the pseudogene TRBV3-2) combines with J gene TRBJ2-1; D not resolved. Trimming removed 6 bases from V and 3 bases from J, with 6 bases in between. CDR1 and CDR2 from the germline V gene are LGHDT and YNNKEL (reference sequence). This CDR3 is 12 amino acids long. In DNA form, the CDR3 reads TGTGCCAGCAGGGGCTTCTACAATGAGCAGTTCTTC. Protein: CASRGFYNEQFF.

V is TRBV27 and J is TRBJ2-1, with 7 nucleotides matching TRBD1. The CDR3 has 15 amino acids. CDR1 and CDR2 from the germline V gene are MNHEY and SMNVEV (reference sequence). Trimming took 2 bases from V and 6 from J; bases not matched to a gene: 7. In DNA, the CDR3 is TGTGCCAGCAGTTTAATAATAGGGGGCTTCAATGAGCAGTTCTTC. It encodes CASSLIIGGFNEQFF.

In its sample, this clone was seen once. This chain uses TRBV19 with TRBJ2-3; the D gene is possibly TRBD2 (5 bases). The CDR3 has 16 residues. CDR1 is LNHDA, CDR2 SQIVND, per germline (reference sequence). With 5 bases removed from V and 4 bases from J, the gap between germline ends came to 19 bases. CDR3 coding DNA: TGTGCCAGTAGTTCTCTAGCTCAAGGCAATGCAGATACGCAGTATTTT. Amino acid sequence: CASSSLAQGNADTQYF.

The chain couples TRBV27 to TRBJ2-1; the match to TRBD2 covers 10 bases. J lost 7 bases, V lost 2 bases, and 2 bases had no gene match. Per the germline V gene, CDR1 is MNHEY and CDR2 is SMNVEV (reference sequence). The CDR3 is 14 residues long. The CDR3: CASSLGLAVNEQFF. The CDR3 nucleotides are TGTGCCAGCAGTTTAGGACTAGCGGTAAATGAGCAGTTCTTC.

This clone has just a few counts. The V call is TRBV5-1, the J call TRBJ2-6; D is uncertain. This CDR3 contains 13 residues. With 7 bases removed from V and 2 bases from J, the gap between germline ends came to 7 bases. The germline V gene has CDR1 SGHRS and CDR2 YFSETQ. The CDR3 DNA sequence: TGCGCCAGCCTTGAGGCTGGGGCCAACGTCCTGACTTTC. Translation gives CASLEAGANVLTF. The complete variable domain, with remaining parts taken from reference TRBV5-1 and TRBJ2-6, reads KAGVTQTPRYLIKTRGQQVTLSCSPISGHRSVSWYQQTPGQGLQFLFEYFSETQRNKGNFPGRFSGRQFSNSRSEMNVSTLELGDSALYLCASLEAGANVLTFGAGSRLTVL.

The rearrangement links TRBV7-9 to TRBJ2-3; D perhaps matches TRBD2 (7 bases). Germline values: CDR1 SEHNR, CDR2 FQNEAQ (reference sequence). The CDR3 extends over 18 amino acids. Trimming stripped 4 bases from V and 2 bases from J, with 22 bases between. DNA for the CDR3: TGTGCCAGCAGCTCATATCGGAGGCGGGGGCCCGCCACAGATACGCAGTATTTT. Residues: CASSSYRRRGPATDTQYF.

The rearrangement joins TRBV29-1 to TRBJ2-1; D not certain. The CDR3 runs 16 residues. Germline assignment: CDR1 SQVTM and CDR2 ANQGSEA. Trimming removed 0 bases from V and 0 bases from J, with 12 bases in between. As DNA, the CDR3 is TGCAGCGTTGAAGATGCTGGGTGGAGCTCCTACAATGAGCAGTTCTTC. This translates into CSVEDAGWSSYNEQFF.

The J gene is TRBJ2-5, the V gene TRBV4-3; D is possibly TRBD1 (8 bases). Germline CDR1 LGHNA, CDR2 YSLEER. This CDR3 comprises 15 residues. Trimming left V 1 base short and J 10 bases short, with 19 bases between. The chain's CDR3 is CASSQVQGAGGGQYF. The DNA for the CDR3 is TGCGCCAGCAGCCAAGTCCAGGGGGCAGGGGGGGGCCAGTACTTC.

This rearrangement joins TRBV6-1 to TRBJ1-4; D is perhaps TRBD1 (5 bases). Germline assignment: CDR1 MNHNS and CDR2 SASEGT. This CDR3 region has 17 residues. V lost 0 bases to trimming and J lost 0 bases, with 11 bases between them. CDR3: CASSEAVQVSTNEKLFF. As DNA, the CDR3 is TGTGCCAGCAGTGAAGCGGTACAGGTGTCAACTAATGAAAAACTGTTTTTT.

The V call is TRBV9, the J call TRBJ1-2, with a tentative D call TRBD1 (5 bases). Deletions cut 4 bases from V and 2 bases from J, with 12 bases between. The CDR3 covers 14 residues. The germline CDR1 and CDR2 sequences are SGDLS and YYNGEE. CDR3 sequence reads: CASSPSTENYGYTF. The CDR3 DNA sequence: TGTGCCAGCAGCCCTTCGACAGAGAACTATGGCTACACCTTC.

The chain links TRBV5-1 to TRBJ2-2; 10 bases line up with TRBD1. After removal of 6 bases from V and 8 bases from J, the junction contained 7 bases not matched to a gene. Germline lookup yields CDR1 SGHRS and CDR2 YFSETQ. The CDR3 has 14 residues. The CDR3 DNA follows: TGCGCCAGCACCGGGACAGGGGATGTGGGGGAGCTGTTTTTT. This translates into CASTGTGDVGELFF.